This record concerns one TCR beta chain sequence. The antigen is undetermined. The source of the sample is a study of regulatory T cells in long-lasting Graves disease. Looking at the study overall: Graves' patients (newly diagnosed) had been on antithyroid drugs under 3 months. Study-wide results and limits: Clonotypes that were public and shared totalled about 2,500 in persistent patients versus 966 in new patients. Persistent Graves' disease cases displayed lower TCR diversity than newly diagnosed ones.

Libraries of TCR beta came from iRepertoire HTBI primers plus Arm-PCR of CDR3 regions. TCRdb redid the calling of the multiplex PCR reads with MiXCR, one entry per CDR3 protein. The sample includes 450,000 to 500,000 distinct CDR3 sequences, around 15% seen only once; the top ten take 12%. This sample's time point: newly diagnosed GD, antithyroid drugs for less than 3 months. The TCR library was prepared using RNA isolated from PBMCs. The CDR3 totals 15 residues. V gave up 4 bases and J gave up 6 bases; unmatched junction bases: 8. Germline V CDR1 and CDR2: SGHNT, YYREEE (reference sequence). This same sample was also taken into another study, of T cells in Graves' hyperthyroidism and ophthalmopathy. That source notes: First-round RT-PCR with HTBI primers amplified the TCR CDR3 region.

The chain has TRBV5-4 and TRBJ2-1; 9 nucleotides agree with TRBD2. This sequence was found in a man aged 40-55 years with Graves disease. This material consisted of peripheral blood mononuclear cells (PBMCs), taken at new diagnosis, from a patient treated with antithyroid drugs. In DNA form, the CDR3 reads TGTGCCAGCAGCCGGACGACTAGCGGACTCAATGAGCAGTTCTTC. It is translated as CASSRTTSGLNEQFF. The entire variable domain, with the rest obtained from reference TRBV5-4 and TRBJ2-1, is as follows: ETGVTQSPTHLIKTRGQQVTLRCSSQSGHNTVSWYQQALGQGPQFIFQYYREEENGRGNFPPRFSGLQFPNYSSELNVNALELDDSALYLCASSRTTSGLNEQFFGPGTRLTVL.